This T cell receptor beta chain was sequenced during a study of blood T cell repertoires in COVID-19. Study-wide background: Spain, Italy and the United States supplied samples that represented acute and convalescent COVID-19.

Profiled with immunoSEQ multiplex PCR; TCRdb holds only in-frame clones, not every one. The sample consists of around 140,000 clones, approximately 80% of them appearing once. The V and J ends lost 2 bases and 2 bases, in that order; junction bases with no gene match: 7. CDR1 and CDR2 (germline): KGHSY, FQNENV. This CDR3 is built from 16 residues. Recruitment covered 20 to 25 US areas and drew participants whose ages spanned roughly 18 to 100 years. The rearrangement uses TRBV16 and TRBJ2-7; TRBD1 matches 9 bases. Sequencing was performed on PBMCs or T cells enriched from blood (not recorded which). The clonotype comes from a woman between 50 and 59 years old who had recovered from COVID-19. The DNA of the CDR3 is TGTGCCAGCAGCCAAAGATCGACAGGGGGTACCTACGAGCAGTACTTC. Its translation: CASSQRSTGGTYEQYF.